These T cell receptor beta chains were read from a single sample in a study of molecular identifiers for immune sequencing clone quantification. TCRdb reanalysed the PCR reads using MiXCR and keeps one entry per CDR3 protein. Altogether 45,000 to 55,000 distinct CDR3 sequences are present, approximately 40% being singletons, with the ten largest covering 3.5% to 4%. Material for sequencing was naive CD8+ T cells from blood, with Jurkat cell RNA spiked in. These receptors originate from a human donor in good health. Some libraries in this study had Jurkat cell RNA spiked in. Both conserved end residues are part of each CDR3. Fields, in order: J gene, clone size, V gene, CDR3 length, D gene, CDR3 DNA, CDR3 protein. D genes are given only for firm matches. Size tells how often a clone was seen (once, few, many) or the class of an expanded clone, and some rows leave it out.

j_gene: TRBJ1-4
abundance: few
v_gene: TRBV4-3
len: 14
d_gene: -
CDR3nt: TGCGCCAGCAGCCAATCCGGGACATCAGAAAAACTGTTTTTT
CDR3aa: CASSQSGTSEKLFF

j_gene: TRBJ2-6
abundance: many
v_gene: TRBV19
len: 12
d_gene: -
CDR3nt: TGTGCCAGTACGGTTGGGGCCAACGTCCTGACTTTC
CDR3aa: CASTVGANVLTF

j_gene: TRBJ1-5
abundance: many
v_gene: TRBV6-6
len: 11
d_gene: -
CDR3nt: TGTGCCAGCACCTCGGGTCAGCCCCAGCATTTT
CDR3aa: CASTSGQPQHF

j_gene: TRBJ2-3
abundance: -
v_gene: TRBV12-3/TRBV12-4
len: 15
d_gene: TRBD2
CDR3nt: TGTGCCAGCAGTTTAAGTGGGAGGGATCTCGATACGCAGTATTTT
CDR3aa: CASSLSGRDLDTQYF

j_gene: TRBJ2-5
abundance: many
v_gene: TRBV7-2
len: 14
d_gene: -
CDR3nt: TGTGCCAGCAGTATTAGGCTCCTCCAAGAGACCCAGTACTTC
CDR3aa: CASSIRLLQETQYF

j_gene: TRBJ1-6
abundance: few
v_gene: TRBV6-2/TRBV6-3
len: 13
d_gene: -
CDR3nt: TGTGCCAGTACCGACAGTTCAGCCTCACCCCTCCACTTT
CDR3aa: CASTDSSASPLHF

j_gene: TRBJ2-2
abundance: -
v_gene: TRBV2
len: 13
d_gene: TRBD1
CDR3nt: TGTGCCAGCAGGGCAGGGGGCTCCGGGGAGCTGTTTTTT
CDR3aa: CASRAGGSGELFF

j_gene: TRBJ2-7
abundance: once
v_gene: TRBV7-6
len: 14
d_gene: TRBD2
CDR3nt: TGTGCCAGCAGCGGACCGGGACTACACTACGAGCAGTACTTC
CDR3aa: CASSGPGLHYEQYF

j_gene: TRBJ2-2
abundance: many
v_gene: TRBV12-3/TRBV12-4
len: 16
d_gene: TRBD1
CDR3nt: TGTGCCAGCAGTTTATACGGGACAGGAGTAACCGGGGAGCTGTTTTTT
CDR3aa: CASSLYGTGVTGELFF

j_gene: TRBJ2-2
abundance: -
v_gene: TRBV14
len: 16
d_gene: TRBD2
CDR3nt: TGTGCCAGCAGCCTATACTACGCGGGAGTGTCCGGGGAGCTGTTTTTT
CDR3aa: CASSLYYAGVSGELFF

j_gene: TRBJ2-7
abundance: large
v_gene: TRBV2
len: 13
d_gene: -
CDR3nt: TGTGCCAGCATGGAACTAGCCCGGGGGGAGCAGTACTTC
CDR3aa: CASMELARGEQYF

j_gene: TRBJ2-5
abundance: many
v_gene: TRBV2
len: 18
d_gene: -
CDR3nt: TGTGCCAGCAGTGATCCGTATTTCCGGGAGTTGGATCAAGAGACCCAGTACTTC
CDR3aa: CASSDPYFRELDQETQYF

j_gene: TRBJ2-7
abundance: many
v_gene: TRBV12-3/TRBV12-4
len: 17
d_gene: TRBD1
CDR3nt: TGTGCCAGCAGTTCCAGCACGGACAGGGTGCCTCCCTACGAGCAGTACTTC
CDR3aa: CASSSSTDRVPPYEQYF

j_gene: TRBJ2-7
abundance: many
v_gene: TRBV6-5
len: 15
d_gene: TRBD2
CDR3nt: TGTGCCAGCAGTTACCATGGTAGCGGGAGGTACGAGCAGTACTTC
CDR3aa: CASSYHGSGRYEQYF

j_gene: TRBJ2-1
abundance: -
v_gene: TRBV7-2
len: 15
d_gene: TRBD1
CDR3nt: TGTGCCAGCAGCTTGTGGGACAGGGTTGTCATTGAGCAGTTCTTC
CDR3aa: CASSLWDRVVIEQFF

j_gene: TRBJ2-1
abundance: few
v_gene: TRBV28
len: 13
d_gene: TRBD1
CDR3nt: TGTGCCACATTCGGGACAGGGGGCCGGGAGCAGTTCTTC
CDR3aa: CATFGTGGREQFF

j_gene: TRBJ2-7
abundance: few
v_gene: TRBV12-3/TRBV12-4
len: 15
d_gene: TRBD1
CDR3nt: TGTGCCAGCAGTTCGGGGACAGGGAGGATCTACGAGCAGTACTTC
CDR3aa: CASSSGTGRIYEQYF

j_gene: TRBJ2-5
abundance: few
v_gene: TRBV27
len: 15
d_gene: -
CDR3nt: TGTGCCAGCAGGCCCCTCGGACAGTCTCAAGAGACCCAGTACTTC
CDR3aa: CASRPLGQSQETQYF

j_gene: TRBJ2-1
abundance: few
v_gene: TRBV12-3/TRBV12-4
len: 15
d_gene: TRBD1
CDR3nt: TGTGCCAGCAGCTCGCCGGACAGGCTCTGGGGTGAGCAGTTCTTC
CDR3aa: CASSSPDRLWGEQFF

j_gene: TRBJ1-2
abundance: -
v_gene: TRBV5-3
len: 15
d_gene: TRBD1
CDR3nt: TGTGCCAGCGGCAGAGGACTGGGACAGTGGTATGGCTACACCTTC
CDR3aa: CASGRGLGQWYGYTF

j_gene: TRBJ1-4
abundance: many
v_gene: TRBV28
len: 16
d_gene: TRBD1
CDR3nt: TGTGCCAGCAGCCCTTGGACAGGGAAGAAGAATGAAAAACTGTTTTTT
CDR3aa: CASSPWTGKKNEKLFF

j_gene: TRBJ2-3
abundance: -
v_gene: TRBV27
len: 16
d_gene: TRBD1
CDR3nt: TGTGCCAGCAGTTTATTCCGACAGGGGGCTCCAGATACGCAGTATTTT
CDR3aa: CASSLFRQGAPDTQYF

j_gene: TRBJ2-2
abundance: many
v_gene: TRBV9
len: 17
d_gene: -
CDR3nt: TGTGCCAGCAGCGTAAGCTTGAGCGGATCGAACACCGGGGAGCTGTTTTTT
CDR3aa: CASSVSLSGSNTGELFF

j_gene: TRBJ2-1
abundance: -
v_gene: TRBV12-3/TRBV12-4
len: 14
d_gene: TRBD2
CDR3nt: TGTGCCAGCGCCGTGGGGGGGGGAAGGGATGAGCAGTTCTTC
CDR3aa: CASAVGGGRDEQFF

j_gene: TRBJ2-3
abundance: many
v_gene: TRBV7-9
len: 13
d_gene: -
CDR3nt: TGTGCCAGCAGCTTGGAGAACACAGATACGCAGTATTTT
CDR3aa: CASSLENTDTQYF

j_gene: TRBJ2-7
abundance: few
v_gene: TRBV16
len: 11
d_gene: -
CDR3nt: TGTGCCAGCAGCGTAACCTACGAGCAGTACTTC
CDR3aa: CASSVTYEQYF

j_gene: TRBJ2-7
abundance: many
v_gene: TRBV5-5
len: 13
d_gene: -
CDR3nt: TGTGCCAGCAGCTTGGTTTCGGGGTACGAGCAGTACTTC
CDR3aa: CASSLVSGYEQYF

j_gene: TRBJ2-7
abundance: few
v_gene: TRBV12-3/TRBV12-4
len: 15
d_gene: TRBD1
CDR3nt: TGTGCCAGCAGCGCGGGACAGGGGACTTCCTACGAGCAGTACTTC
CDR3aa: CASSAGQGTSYEQYF

j_gene: TRBJ2-3
abundance: many
v_gene: TRBV5-1
len: 16
d_gene: TRBD1
CDR3nt: TGCGCCAGCAGCTTGGCAGGGGGCTCCTATAGGGATACGCAGTATTTT
CDR3aa: CASSLAGGSYRDTQYF

j_gene: TRBJ2-2
abundance: -
v_gene: TRBV7-8
len: 13
d_gene: -
CDR3nt: TGTGCCAGCAGCCTTCCCCCGCGAGGGGAGCTGTTTTTT
CDR3aa: CASSLPPRGELFF

j_gene: TRBJ2-7
abundance: many
v_gene: TRBV29-1
len: 12
d_gene: -
CDR3nt: TGCAGCGTCCCCGGAACAGCCAACGAGCAGTACTTC
CDR3aa: CSVPGTANEQYF

j_gene: TRBJ2-5
abundance: -
v_gene: TRBV20-1
len: 12
d_gene: -
CDR3nt: TGCAGTGCTAGTGAGAACCAAGAGACCCAGTACTTC
CDR3aa: CSASENQETQYF

j_gene: TRBJ2-3
abundance: -
v_gene: TRBV27
len: 15
d_gene: TRBD2
CDR3nt: TGTGCCAGCAGGCGGGGGAGGCCTAGCACAGATACGCAGTATTTT
CDR3aa: CASRRGRPSTDTQYF

j_gene: TRBJ2-3
abundance: -
v_gene: TRBV27
len: 11
d_gene: -
CDR3nt: TGTGCCAGCCGCCGGTCGGATACGCAGTATTTT
CDR3aa: CASRRSDTQYF

j_gene: TRBJ1-5
abundance: many
v_gene: TRBV2
len: 15
d_gene: TRBD1
CDR3nt: TGTGCCAGCAGTCCGACAGGGGGCCGCAATCAGCCCCAGCATTTT
CDR3aa: CASSPTGGRNQPQHF

j_gene: TRBJ2-4
abundance: -
v_gene: TRBV6-1
len: 16
d_gene: -
CDR3nt: TGTGCCAGCAGTGAGTACTGGGTTGGCAGGAGTGACATTCAGTACTTC
CDR3aa: CASSEYWVGRSDIQYF

j_gene: TRBJ2-7
abundance: -
v_gene: TRBV6-2/TRBV6-3
len: 15
d_gene: -
CDR3nt: TGTGCCAGCAGTTGCTCGTACATCGGGGGCTACGAGCAGTACTTC
CDR3aa: CASSCSYIGGYEQYF

j_gene: TRBJ1-1
abundance: -
v_gene: TRBV25-1
len: 13
d_gene: -
CDR3nt: TGTGCCAGCAGTGGCCTGGGGAGCACTGAAGCTTTCTTT
CDR3aa: CASSGLGSTEAFF

j_gene: TRBJ2-3
abundance: many
v_gene: TRBV20-1
len: 15
d_gene: TRBD2
CDR3nt: TGCAGTGCTCCTTGGACTAGCGGGAGTTCAGATACGCAGTATTTT
CDR3aa: CSAPWTSGSSDTQYF

j_gene: TRBJ1-4
abundance: few
v_gene: TRBV20-1
len: 14
d_gene: -
CDR3nt: TGCAGTGCTCCGGCCGGCGGGTATGATGAAAAACTGTTTTTT
CDR3aa: CSAPAGGYDEKLFF

j_gene: TRBJ2-1
abundance: many
v_gene: TRBV7-6
len: 13
d_gene: -
CDR3nt: TGTGCCAGCAGGCTCAGCGAGTACAATGAGCAGTTCTTC
CDR3aa: CASRLSEYNEQFF

j_gene: TRBJ1-1
abundance: -
v_gene: TRBV13
len: 13
d_gene: -
CDR3nt: TGTGCCAGCAGCTTAGCACCGGGCCCCGAGGCTTTCTTT
CDR3aa: CASSLAPGPEAFF

j_gene: TRBJ2-7
abundance: -
v_gene: TRBV7-9
len: 20
d_gene: TRBD2
CDR3nt: TGTGCCAGCAGCCCTAGGCTAACCGGGACTAGCGGGACCCCTGCCTACGAGCAGTACTTC
CDR3aa: CASSPRLTGTSGTPAYEQYF

j_gene: TRBJ2-4
abundance: many
v_gene: TRBV28
len: 12
d_gene: -
CDR3nt: TGTGCCAGCAGTTTTTTGTCAAACATTCAGTACTTC
CDR3aa: CASSFLSNIQYF

j_gene: TRBJ2-1
abundance: many
v_gene: TRBV4-3
len: 12
d_gene: -
CDR3nt: TGCGCCAGCAGCCAAGTGGGTACTGAGCAGTTCTTC
CDR3aa: CASSQVGTEQFF

j_gene: TRBJ2-5
abundance: -
v_gene: TRBV12-3/TRBV12-4
len: 16
d_gene: TRBD2
CDR3nt: TGTGCCAGCGGTTTAGGACTAGTCGGGGAACAAGAGACCCAGTACTTC
CDR3aa: CASGLGLVGEQETQYF

j_gene: TRBJ2-3
abundance: once
v_gene: TRBV13
len: 16
d_gene: -
CDR3nt: TGTGCCAGCAGCTTACAGGCGGGCTCGGACACAGATACGCAGTATTTT
CDR3aa: CASSLQAGSDTDTQYF

j_gene: TRBJ2-2
abundance: few
v_gene: TRBV19
len: 12
d_gene: -
CDR3nt: TGTGCCAGTAGTCTAAACACCGGGGAGCTGTTTTTT
CDR3aa: CASSLNTGELFF

j_gene: TRBJ2-7
abundance: -
v_gene: TRBV5-6
len: 13
d_gene: -
CDR3nt: TGTGCCAGCAGCTTGTCGGCAAGGTCCGAGCAGTACTTC
CDR3aa: CASSLSARSEQYF

j_gene: TRBJ2-7
abundance: -
v_gene: TRBV11-2
len: 12
d_gene: -
CDR3nt: TGTGCCAGCAGCTACTCCCCCGGGGAGCAGTACTTC
CDR3aa: CASSYSPGEQYF

j_gene: TRBJ2-3
abundance: many
v_gene: TRBV28
len: 15
d_gene: -
CDR3nt: TGTGCCAGCAGGATGGAGGGGACGGTGGGGAATACGCAGTATTTT
CDR3aa: CASRMEGTVGNTQYF

j_gene: TRBJ2-7
abundance: few
v_gene: TRBV5-4
len: 12
d_gene: -
CDR3nt: TGTGCCAGCAGCTTGGGAGCCCGGCAGCAGTACTTC
CDR3aa: CASSLGARQQYF

j_gene: TRBJ2-3
abundance: few
v_gene: TRBV11-2
len: 18
d_gene: TRBD1
CDR3nt: TGTGCCAGCAGCTCCCTCCGACGAAAGGACAGGGATACAGATACGCAGTATTTT
CDR3aa: CASSSLRRKDRDTDTQYF